Presented here are 2 T cell receptor beta chains from one specimen sequenced in a study of cytomegalovirus exposure and HLA in healthy donors. The PCR contained 60 Vbeta and 13 Jbeta primers. Clones were sequenced by immunoSEQ multiplex PCR, and TCRdb holds only the in-frame ones, with some missing. Among roughly 140,000 clones, roughly 76% were seen once, and the ten largest hold roughly 1.2%. Sequencing used PBMCs. The receptors derive from a female donor in good health and CMV-seronegative.

In its sample, this clone was seen a few times. V usage is TRBV4-2 and J usage is TRBJ2-2; D is unclear. There are 14 residues in the CDR3. Germline-derived CDR1 and CDR2 are LGHNA and YNFKEQ. Trimming left V 2 bases short and J 6 bases short, with 10 bases between. CDR3 loop: CASSQSPGSGELFF. The CDR3 coding sequence is TGTGCCAGCAGCCAATCCCCCGGTTCCGGGGAGCTGTTTTTT.

The chain has TRBV7-2 and TRBJ2-5, with D perhaps TRBD2 (5 bases). V was clipped by 5 bases and J by 3 bases, with 13 bases between them. The length of the CDR3 is 14 residues. Germline values: CDR1 SGHTA, CDR2 FQGNSA. The CDR3 region has the DNA TGTGCCAGCAGCCCCCGGGGTGGTGAAGAGACCCAGTACTTC. Amino acid sequence: CASSPRGGEETQYF.